The present T cell receptor (beta chain) was sequenced within a study of beta chain features in type 1 diabetes. Broader study findings: For Type 1 diabetes patients, all four CD4+ subsets carried TCRB CDR3s that were moderately but significantly shorter.

This CDR3 is 15 amino acids long. Isolated RNA was reverse transcribed in full, so expressed TCRB transcripts were sequenced. Repertoires were generated with immunoSEQ multiplex PCR, while TCRdb's copy carries only in-frame clones and drops some. The profile shows about 340,000 clones, 13% of them singletons. About this clone itself: Its matching antigen is unknown.

What was sequenced was naive CD4+ T cells from blood. This receptor was identified in a woman in her late teens or twenties with type 1 diabetes. The V call is TRBV21-1, the J call TRBJ2-1; TRBD2, the table's D call, was not compared with the DNA. TRBV21-1 is tagged as a pseudogene. The CDR3 coding sequence is TGTGCCAGCAGCAAGGGCGGCGGGAGGGCCAATGAGCAGTTCTTC. Translating gives CASSKGGGRANEQFF.